The 23 T cell receptor beta chains given below trace back to one sample, sequenced in a study of vaccination and CD4 T cells after COVID-19 (dated by TCRdb to between 2021 and 2023). Libraries were constructed by PCR. The sequencing machine was an Illumina iSeq 100. TCRdb reprocessed the public reads (quality trimming at Q25 with fastp, clone calling with MiXCR) and kept in-frame beta chains. Records with the same CDR3 protein are collapsed into one entry carrying the most frequent genes and DNA. The sample records tens of thousands of distinct CDR3 sequences, 50% to 70% of which are singletons. The ten top clones hold about 1% of the sample. The material was CD4+ T cells from blood, obtained before SARS-CoV-2 vaccination. The source of these receptors is a human donor who had recovered from COVID-19.

The genes are TRBV7-6 and TRBJ2-3; D not resolved. Germline assignment: CDR1 SGHVS and CDR2 FNYEAQ. The CDR3 loop spans 16 amino acids. Trimming removed 1 base at V and 0 bases at J, with 11 bases between. CDR3 residues: CASSLEAYSSTDTQYF. The CDR3 nucleotides read TGTGCCAGCAGCTTAGAGGCCTATAGTAGCACAGATACGCAGTATTTT. Full variable domain (remainder filled in from reference TRBV7-6 and TRBJ2-3): GAGVSQSPRYKVTKRGQDVALRCDPISGHVSLYWYRQALGQGPEFLTYFNYEAQQDKSGLPNDRFSAERPEGSISTLTIQRTEQRDSAMYRCASSLEAYSSTDTQYFGPGTRLTVL.

The chain couples TRBV10-3 to TRBJ1-5, with 10 bases lining up with TRBD1. Germline V gene sequence: CDR1 ENHRY, CDR2 SYGVKD. CDR3 length: 14 amino acids. With V trimmed by 3 bases and J by 11 bases, 7 bases remained unmatched. The CDR3 bases are TGTGCCATCAGTGAAGGGACAGGGGTTTATGCCCAGCATTTT. As protein: CAISEGTGVYAQHF.

V is TRBV6-2 or TRBV6-3 and J is TRBJ2-7, with 9 bases aligning to TRBD1. Per germline, CDR1 MNHEY and CDR2 SVGEGT. The CDR3 consists of 15 residues. V trimming: 4 bases; J trimming: 2 bases; junction bases outside the gene matches: 6. CDR3 in DNA: TGTGCCAGCAGTTCCACAGGGGGCCGTCCCTACGAGCAGTACTTC. Encoded protein: CASSSTGGRPYEQYF.

This clonotype was seen a handful of times. The chain employs TRBV24-1 and TRBJ2-5; D is unresolved. The CDR3 spans 15 residues. Trimming left V 4 bases short and J 5 bases short, with 16 bases between. The germline V gene encodes CDR1 KGHDR and CDR2 SFDVKD. CDR3 loop: CATSDPAGVWETQYF. Written as DNA, the CDR3 is TGTGCCACCAGTGACCCGGCAGGAGTGTGGGAGACCCAGTACTTC.

The CDR3: CASRKNRGRSTGELFF. The CDR3 nucleotides read TGTGCCAGCAGAAAAAACAGGGGGCGTAGCACCGGGGAGCTGTTTTTT. The gene calls are TRBV27 and TRBJ2-2, with TRBD1 matching over 9 bases. Germline values: CDR1 MNHEY, CDR2 SMNVEV (reference sequence). The CDR3 totals 16 residues. V gave up 6 bases and J gave up 4 bases; unmatched junction bases: 9.

The J gene is TRBJ2-2, the V gene TRBV25-1; D is uncertain. V dropped 3 bases and J dropped 3 bases, with 20 bases sitting between them. There are 18 residues in the CDR3. Looked up from germline, CDR1 is MGHDK and CDR2 is SYGVNS. The CDR3 is CASSDRLARPPYTGELFF. The CDR3 coding sequence is TGTGCCAGCAGTGATCGTCTTGCTAGACCTCCGTACACCGGGGAGCTGTTTTTT.

This clonotype was observed a handful of times. The chain is built from TRBV20-1 and TRBJ2-5; D gene unclear. With 4 bases removed from V and 3 bases from J, the gap between germline ends came to 12 bases. The CDR3 is 13 residues long. Per germline, CDR1 DFQATT and CDR2 SNEGSKA (reference sequence). The CDR3, as DNA: TGCAGTGCTACCCCCGGGCCGGAAGAGACCCAGTACTTC. It codes for CSATPGPEETQYF.

The table lists this clonotype with a few counts. The V and J genes are TRBV20-1 and TRBJ2-5; D gene uncertain. The CDR3 is 12 amino acids. Germline loops: CDR1 DFQATT, CDR2 SNEGSKA (reference sequence). Trimming took off 2 bases at V and 3 bases at J, with 7 bases between the two ends. CDR3 loop: CSARRPKETQYF. The CDR3 region has the DNA TGCAGTGCTAGAAGACCGAAAGAGACCCAGTACTTC.

This clonotype was seen only a few times. The chain recombines TRBV10-3 with TRBJ1-6; TRBD1 is a possible D gene (5 bases). V lost 6 bases, J lost 7 bases, and 10 bases lay in between. The CDR3 has 13 amino acids. The germline V gene has CDR1 ENHRY and CDR2 SYGVKD. CDR3 in amino acids: CAIRDRVNSPLHF. CDR3 DNA: TGTGCCATCAGAGACAGAGTAAATTCACCCCTCCACTTT.

This clonotype was seen more than once but under ten times. The chain recombines TRBV7-9 with TRBJ2-3; possibly TRBD2 for D (6 bases). Germline lookup yields CDR1 SEHNR and CDR2 FQNEAQ (reference sequence). The CDR3 length is 16 residues. The germline V and J ends were trimmed by 2 bases and 1 base, with 13 bases remaining between them. The DNA of the CDR3 is TGTGCCAGCAGCTTAATTGTAAGCGGGCGCACAGATACGCAGTATTTT. Its translation is CASSLIVSGRTDTQYF. The full variable domain, completed using reference TRBV7-9 and TRBJ2-3, is DTGVSQNPRHKITKRGQNVTFRCDPISEHNRLYWYRQTLGQGPEFLTYFQNEAQLEKSRLLSDRFSAERPKGSFSTLEIQRTEQGDSAMYLCASSLIVSGRTDTQYFGPGTRLTVL.

CDR3 sequence: CASSLQARANTGELFF. CDR3 nucleotides: TGTGCCAGCAGCCTTCAAGCGCGAGCGAACACCGGGGAGCTGTTTTTT. This chain links TRBV7-8 with TRBJ2-2; D uncertain. V was pared by 5 bases and J by 0 bases, with 13 bases between. There are 16 residues in the CDR3. The V gene's germline CDR1 is SGHVS and CDR2 FQNEAQ.

The gene calls are TRBV19 and TRBJ1-5, with D uncertain. The V end lost 7 bases, the J end lost 2 bases, and 12 bases lay between the germline ends. Germline V gene data show CDR1 as LNHDA and CDR2 as SQIVND (reference sequence). The CDR3 has 14 residues. The CDR3 sequence is CASMKGGGNQPQHF. CDR3 DNA sequence: TGTGCCAGTATGAAAGGAGGTGGCAATCAGCCCCAGCATTTT.

This sequence joins TRBV5-1 and TRBJ2-3, with 7 bases lining up with TRBD2. There are 15 residues in the CDR3. CDR1 and CDR2 from the germline V gene are SGHRS and YFSETQ. With 0 bases clipped from V and 8 bases from J, the junction kept 9 bases outside the gene matches. Here the CDR3 DNA reads TGCGCCAGCAGCTTGGAGGGAGGGAGTGAGGTTACGCAGTATTTT. Translation gives CASSLEGGSEVTQYF.

The CDR3 spells CSAGTSGRNEQFF. Here the CDR3 DNA reads TGCAGTGCGGGGACTAGCGGGAGGAATGAGCAGTTCTTC. The chain uses TRBV20-1 and TRBJ2-1; TRBD2 matches at 15 bases. The CDR3 totals 13 residues. Germline V gives CDR1 DFQATT, CDR2 SNEGSKA (reference sequence). V dropped 6 bases and J dropped 7; count of bases not matched to a gene: 1.

The chain couples TRBV6-1 to TRBJ2-1, with a possible D match to TRBD2 (5 bases). Trimming cost V 6 bases and J 3 bases, with 12 bases left between them. CDR1 and CDR2 (germline): MNHNS, SASEGT. The CDR3 is made up of 14 amino acids. The CDR3 bases are TGTGCCAGCAGCCGTCGGGGTCGCTACAATGAGCAGTTCTTC. It is translated as CASSRRGRYNEQFF.

V gene TRBV10-1 combines with J gene TRBJ2-3; D might be TRBD1 (6 bases). The CDR3 has 16 residues. Germline CDR1 is WNHNN and CDR2 is SYGVQD (reference sequence). Trimming stripped 0 bases from V and 1 base from J, with 11 bases between. Here the CDR3 reads CASSESVPGGTDTQYF. CDR3 in DNA: TGCGCCAGCAGTGAGTCGGTGCCAGGGGGCACAGATACGCAGTATTTT.

This clonotype has a handful of counts. This sequence joins TRBV7-2 and TRBJ2-2; 10 bases agree with TRBD2. The ends lost 4 bases at V and 7 bases at J; junction bases unmatched: 3. Per germline, CDR1 SGHTA and CDR2 FQGNSA. The CDR3 runs 14 residues. The CDR3 spells CASSSRLAGGELFF. CDR3 DNA sequence: TGTGCCAGCAGCTCGCGACTAGCGGGCGGGGAGCTGTTTTTT.

The chain uses TRBV28 and TRBJ2-3; D possibly uses TRBD1 or TRBD2 (6 bases each). Looked up from germline, CDR1 is MDHEN and CDR2 is SYDVKM. This CDR3 comprises 14 residues. V shed 6 bases and J shed 5 bases, with 15 bases lying between them. CDR3 sequence: CASSKIQGGDTQYF. CDR3 in DNA: TGTGCCAGCAGCAAGATACAGGGAGGAGATACGCAGTATTTT.

V usage is TRBV20-1 and J usage is TRBJ1-1, with D perhaps matching TRBD1 (5 bases). The CDR3 is 13 residues long. Germline loops: CDR1 DFQATT, CDR2 SNEGSKA (reference sequence). Between the trimmed V and J ends, which lost 5 bases and 1 base, there was a span of 11 bases. The CDR3 bases are TGCAGTGCTGACTCCAGGGCGAACACTGAAGCTTTCTTT. Its translation: CSADSRANTEAFF.

Remarks on this clonotype: Germline and junction disagree at one end, which may indicate a read error. The J gene is TRBJ2-1, the V gene TRBV20-1; tentatively, D is TRBD1 or TRBD2 (6 bases each). The CDR3 is made up of 14 amino acids. Germline CDR1 is DFQATT and CDR2 is SNEGSKA (reference sequence). In DNA form, the CDR3 reads TGCAGTGCGAGAGGGGGACTTAGCGCTGGTGAGCAGTTCTTC. Translating it yields CSARGGLSAGEQFF.

The J gene is TRBJ1-5, the V gene TRBV6-1; D ambiguous. The CDR3 loop spans 13 amino acids. Between the trimmed V and J ends, which lost 9 bases and 3 bases, there was a span of 12 bases. CDR1 and CDR2 (germline): MNHNS, SASEGT. The CDR3: CASRSQLNQPQHF. In DNA form, the CDR3 reads TGTGCCAGTCGGTCCCAGCTCAATCAGCCCCAGCATTTT.

The V gene is TRBV12-3 or TRBV12-4, the J gene TRBJ1-5, with a weak D call TRBD1 (6 bases). The CDR3 consists of 14 residues. V was shortened by 5 bases and J by 6 bases, with 14 bases between the two germline ends. CDR3 loop: CASSPRRGLQPQHF. CDR3 DNA sequence: TGTGCCAGCAGTCCCCGCCGGGGGCTTCAGCCCCAGCATTTT.

The rearrangement links TRBV28 to TRBJ2-7; TRBD2 matches at 8 bases. The CDR3 totals 16 residues. Germline V gene data show CDR1 as MDHEN and CDR2 as SYDVKM. The junction had 10 bases not matched to a gene; V was cut back by 2 bases and J by 4 bases. CDR3 amino acids: CASSLPQREMGYEQYF. CDR3 coding DNA: TGTGCCAGCAGTTTACCCCAGCGGGAGATGGGTTACGAGCAGTACTTC.